These 6 T cell receptor beta chains were all obtained from the same sample, sequenced in a study of shared clonotypes between healthy human individuals. Clones were sequenced by immunoSEQ multiplex PCR, and TCRdb holds only the in-frame ones, with some missing. The sample lists roughly 1.4 million clones; approximately 98.5% were seen once. Sequenced: naive CD4+ T cells sorted from blood. Subset reported: CD45RA+ positively selected. The receptors were gathered from a man aged 25-45 years in good health.

This chain connects TRBV12-5 to TRBJ2-1; either TRBD1 or TRBD2 may supply D (6 bases each). V shed 3 bases and J shed 5 bases, with 23 bases lying between them. CDR3 size: 18 residues. Germline V gene sequence: CDR1 LGHNT, CDR2 FRNRAP. The CDR3 region has the DNA TGTGCTAGTGGTTTTACAGGAATTGGGGGGCGGATTAACAATGAGCAGTTCTTC. It specifies CASGFTGIGGRINNEQFF.

The chain is built from TRBV28 and TRBJ1-5; D may be TRBD1 (6 bases). The CDR3 spans 17 residues. Germline assignment: CDR1 MDHEN and CDR2 SYDVKM. Trimming shortened V by 5 bases and J by 2 bases, and 19 bases separated the two germline ends. The CDR3 here is CASSNRTGTRRNQPQHF. The CDR3 DNA reads TGTGCCAGCAGTAACCGAACCGGGACACGGCGCAATCAGCCCCAGCATTTT.

The V call is TRBV7-2, the J call TRBJ2-3, with D unclear. Germline values: CDR1 SGHTA, CDR2 FQGNSA. This CDR3 has 14 residues. V lost 5 bases and J 1 base, leaving 10 bases between the germline ends. CDR3 region: CASSPSARTDTQYF. As DNA, the CDR3 is TGTGCCAGCAGCCCCTCGGCGCGCACAGATACGCAGTATTTT.

This rearrangement joins TRBV19 to TRBJ2-2; 8 bases map to TRBD1. J gave up 6 bases and V 1 base, and 4 bases lay outside the gene matches. The CDR3 length is 15 residues. Per germline, CDR1 LNHDA and CDR2 SQIVND (reference sequence). The CDR3 DNA is TGTGCCAGTAGTATAGGGACAGGGCCGGCCGGGGAGCTGTTTTTT. Translating it yields CASSIGTGPAGELFF.

The chain uses TRBV5-1 and TRBJ2-2; 14 bases match TRBD2. Germline CDR1 SGHRS, CDR2 YFSETQ. The CDR3 runs 18 residues. The V and J ends lost 0 bases and 2 bases, in that order; junction bases with no gene match: 3. The CDR3 region is CASSLAGTSGGNTGELFF. The CDR3 nucleotides read TGCGCCAGCAGCTTGGCCGGGACTAGCGGGGGCAACACCGGGGAGCTGTTTTTT.

The chain is built from TRBV7-8 and TRBJ1-1; D possibly corresponds to TRBD1 (6 bases). Germline values: CDR1 SGHVS, CDR2 FQNEAQ. This CDR3 contains 13 residues. Trimming removed 4 bases from V and 6 bases from J, with 12 bases in between. The CDR3 sequence: CASSYRESAEAFF. CDR3 in DNA: TGTGCCAGCAGCTACAGGGAATCGGCTGAAGCTTTCTTT. Drawing the rest from reference TRBV7-8 and TRBJ1-1, the complete variable domain is GAGVSQSPRYKVAKRGQDVALRCDPISGHVSLFWYQQALGQGPEFLTYFQNEAQLDKSGLPSDRFFAERPEGSVSTLKIQRTQQEDSAVYLCASSYRESAEAFFGQGTRLTVV.